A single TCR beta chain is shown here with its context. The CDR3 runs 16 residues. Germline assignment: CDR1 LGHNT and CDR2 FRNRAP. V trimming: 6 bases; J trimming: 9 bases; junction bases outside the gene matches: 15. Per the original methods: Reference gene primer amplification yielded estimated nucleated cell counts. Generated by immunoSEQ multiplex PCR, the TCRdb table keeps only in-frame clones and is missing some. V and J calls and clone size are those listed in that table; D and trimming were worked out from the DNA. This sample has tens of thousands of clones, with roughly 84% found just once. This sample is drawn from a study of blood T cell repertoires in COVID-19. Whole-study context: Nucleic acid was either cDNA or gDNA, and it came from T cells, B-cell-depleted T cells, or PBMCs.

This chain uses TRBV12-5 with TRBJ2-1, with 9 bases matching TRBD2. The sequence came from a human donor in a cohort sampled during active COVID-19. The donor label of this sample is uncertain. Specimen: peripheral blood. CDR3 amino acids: CASGHLSSGGPGEQFF. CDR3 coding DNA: TGTGCTAGTGGCCACCTCTCCAGCGGGGGGCCGGGTGAGCAGTTCTTC.